This T cell receptor beta chain stems from a study of shared clonotypes between healthy human individuals. Overall study: Each donor contributed plates that comprised three CD4 naive, three CD4 memory, two CD8 naive and one CD8 memory.

The table came from immunoSEQ multiplex PCR; TCRdb's copy has only in-frame clones and leaves some out. The data show about 2 million clones, 90% to 95% seen once. The CDR3 runs 15 residues. Germline lookup yields CDR1 SGHTS and CDR2 YDEGEE. V lost 4 bases to trimming and J lost 0 bases, with 11 bases between them. The J gene is TRBJ1-3, the V gene TRBV5-8, with TRBD1 as a possible D gene (6 bases). The source is a young man in good health. The sequencing input was naive CD4+ T cells sorted from blood. Subset denoted: CD45RA+ positively selected. This CDR3 reads CASSQGFSSGNTIYF. The DNA for the CDR3 is TGTGCCAGCAGCCAGGGGTTCAGCTCTGGAAACACCATATATTTT.